The present TCR beta chain was sequenced within a study of T cells after yellow fever vaccination. For TCR, cDNA came from 5'RACE template switching, which added a universal primer site and UMIs. TCRdb recomputed calls from the 5' RACE reads with MiXCR, one row per CDR3 protein. This table has about 320,000 distinct CDR3 sequences, around 11% appearing once. Germline CDR1 reads LGHNA; CDR2 reads YSLEER. CDR3 size: 16 residues. V was pared by 1 base and J by 0 bases, with 11 bases between. This clonotype has more than one count but fewer than ten. The sample here was CD4+ T cells sorted from PBMCs, taken 45 days after the yellow fever booster vaccination. The sequence derives from a man between 18 and 29 years old who received the YFV17D yellow fever vaccine. The genes are TRBV4-3 and TRBJ2-3; tentatively, D is TRBD2 (5 bases). CDR3 region: CASSQASGKSTDTQYF. The CDR3 coding sequence is TGCGCCAGCAGCCAAGCATCGGGAAAGAGCACAGATACGCAGTATTTT.